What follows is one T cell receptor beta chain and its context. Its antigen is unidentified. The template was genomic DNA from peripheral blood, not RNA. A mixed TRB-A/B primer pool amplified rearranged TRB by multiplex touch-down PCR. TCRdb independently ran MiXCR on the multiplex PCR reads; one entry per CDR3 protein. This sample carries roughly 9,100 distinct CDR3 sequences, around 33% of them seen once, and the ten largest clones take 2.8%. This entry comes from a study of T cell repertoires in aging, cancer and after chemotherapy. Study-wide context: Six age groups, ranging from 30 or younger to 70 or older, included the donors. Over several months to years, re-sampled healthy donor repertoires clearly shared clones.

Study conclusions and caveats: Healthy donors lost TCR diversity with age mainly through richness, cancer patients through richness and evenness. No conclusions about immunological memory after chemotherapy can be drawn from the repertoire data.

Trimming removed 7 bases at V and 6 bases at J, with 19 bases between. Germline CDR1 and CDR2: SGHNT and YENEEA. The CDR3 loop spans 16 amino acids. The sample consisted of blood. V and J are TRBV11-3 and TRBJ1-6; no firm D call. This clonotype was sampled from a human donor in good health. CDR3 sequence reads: CASNSIRAGLNSPLHF. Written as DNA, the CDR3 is TGTGCCAGCAACTCGATCCGCGCAGGCCTTAATTCACCCCTCCACTTT.